This TCR beta chain was sequenced for a study of control samples from healthy donors and cancer patients. The CDR3 length is 14 residues. V was trimmed by 2 bases and J by 1 base, leaving 8 bases between them. Germline V lookup: CDR1 SGHTA, CDR2 FQGNSA. TCRdb's table, derived via immunoSEQ multiplex PCR, lists solely in-frame clones and lacks some. The table lists about 120,000 clones, over 85% of them singletons. The V call is TRBV7-2, the J call TRBJ1-1, with D hard to call. The receptor was isolated from a man younger than 45 in good health. The sequenced sample was blood. The CDR3 DNA is TGTGCCAGCAGCTTACTGGGAGAGAACACTGAAGCTTTCTTT. Protein: CASSLLGENTEAFF. Together with reference TRBV7-2 and TRBJ1-1, the CDR3 gives the full variable domain: GAGVSQSPSNKVTEKGKDVELRCDPISGHTALYWYRQSLGQGLEFLIYFQGNSAPDKSGLPSDRFSAERTGGSVSTLTIQRTQQEDSAVYLCASSLLGENTEAFFGQGTRLTVV.